One and the same sample provided the 21 T cell receptor beta chains below, sequenced in a study of regulatory T cells in long-lasting Graves disease. To make TCR beta libraries, researchers used iRepertoire HTBI primers and Arm-PCR of CDR3 regions. One entry per CDR3 protein results from TCRdb running MiXCR on the multiplex PCR reads. The table records about 220,000 distinct CDR3 sequences, approximately 16% of them present only once. Specified time point: newly diagnosed GD, antithyroid drugs for less than 3 months. After RNA was extracted from PBMCs, the TCR library was made from it. The specimen comprised peripheral blood mononuclear cells (PBMCs), sampled at new diagnosis, from a patient treated with antithyroid drugs. These receptors were obtained from a female donor with Graves disease.

This clonotype showed up many times. V gene TRBV28 combines with J gene TRBJ2-2; the match to TRBD2 covers 13 bases. The CDR3 totals 16 residues. The germline V gene encodes CDR1 MDHEN and CDR2 SYDVKM. V trimming: 6 bases; J trimming: 4 bases; junction bases outside the gene matches: 5. CDR3 residues: CASSYWTSGSTGELFF. The CDR3 region has the DNA TGTGCCAGCAGCTACTGGACTAGCGGGAGCACCGGGGAGCTGTTTTTT. Variable domain in full (rest from reference TRBV28 and TRBJ2-2): DVKVTQSSRYLVKRTGEKVFLECVQDMDHENMFWYRQDPGLGLRLIYFSYDVKMKEKGDIPEGYSVSREKKERFSLILESASTNQTSMYLCASSYWTSGSTGELFFGEGSRLTVL.

This chain connects TRBV11-2 to TRBJ2-1; 7 positions match TRBD1. Germline CDR1 SGHAT, CDR2 FQNNGV. V was pared by 4 bases and J by 0 bases, with 6 bases of the junction left unmatched. The CDR3 has 16 amino acids. The CDR3 coding sequence is TGTGCCAGCAGCTCCTACAGGGGCAGCTCCTACAATGAGCAGTTCTTC. Amino acids: CASSSYRGSSYNEQFF.

This clonotype was counted ten times or more. The chain uses TRBV12-5 and TRBJ1-1; the D gene is possibly TRBD1 (5 bases). V was pared by 2 bases and J by 2 bases, with 12 bases between. The CDR3 spans 15 residues. Germline-derived CDR1 and CDR2 are LGHNT and FRNRAP. CDR3 loop: CASGLHGRGNTEAFF. CDR3 coding DNA: TGTGCTAGTGGTTTGCACGGAAGGGGAAACACTGAAGCTTTCTTT.

Many counts were recorded for this clonotype. The chain joins TRBV2 to TRBJ2-4; D is possibly TRBD1 (6 bases). This CDR3 has 14 residues. The germline V and J ends were trimmed by 3 bases and 6 bases, with 12 bases remaining between them. CDR1 is SNHLY, CDR2 FYNNEI, per germline. The DNA for the CDR3 is TGTGCCAGCAGTGATTGGGGGCGCGGAAACATTCAGTACTTC. This gives the protein CASSDWGRGNIQYF. The full variable domain, in which reference TRBV2 and TRBJ2-4 provide the parts outside the CDR3, is EPEVTQTPSHQVTQMGQEVILRCVPISNHLYFYWYRQILGQKVEFLVSFYNNEISEKSEIFDDQFSVERPDGSNFTLKIRSTKLEDSAMYFCASSDWGRGNIQYFGAGTRLSVL.

This clonotype has ten or more counts. The chain couples TRBV19 to TRBJ2-6; D not certain. The germline V gene has CDR1 LNHDA and CDR2 SQIVND (reference sequence). The CDR3 extends over 15 amino acids. Trimming took 7 bases from V and 0 from J, leaving 10 bases between them. CDR3 coding DNA: TGTGCCAGTACCCTGGGTCTCTCTGGGGCCAACGTCCTGACTTTC. Its translation: CASTLGLSGANVLTF. The full variable domain, rest sourced from reference TRBV19 and TRBJ2-6, is DGGITQSPKYLFRKEGQNVTLSCEQNLNHDAMYWYRQDPGQGLRLIYYSQIVNDFQKGDIAEGYSVSREKKESFPLTVTSAQKNPTAFYLCASTLGLSGANVLTFGAGSRLTVL.

The chain combines TRBV12-3 or TRBV12-4 with TRBJ1-2; no firm D call. V lost 3 bases to trimming and J lost 6 bases, with 8 bases between them. This CDR3 region has 12 residues. CDR3 in amino acids: CASSLTTHGYTF. The CDR3 DNA reads TGTGCCAGCAGTTTGACAACCCATGGCTACACCTTC.

This clonotype appeared many times. The rearrangement uses TRBV6-2 or TRBV6-3 and TRBJ1-5; D might be TRBD1 (6 bases). The CDR3 runs to 14 residues. The V and J ends lost 6 bases and 5 bases respectively, with 14 bases between them. Looked up from germline, CDR1 is MNHEY and CDR2 is SVGEGT. The CDR3: CASRSTGKDQPQHF. DNA of the CDR3: TGTGCCAGCAGATCAACAGGGAAGGATCAGCCCCAGCATTTT.

The CDR3 DNA reads as TGTGCCAGCAGTTTGAACAGGAAAAACACCGGGGAGCTGTTTTTT. Amino acid sequence: CASSLNRKNTGELFF. The gene calls are TRBV12-3 or TRBV12-4 and TRBJ2-2; a weak D match, TRBD1 (5 bases). V lost 3 bases, J lost 2 bases, and 10 bases lay in between. This CDR3 is 15 amino acids long.

The sample holds many counts of this clonotype. The chain couples TRBV12-3 or TRBV12-4 to TRBJ2-3; the D is unclear. The CDR3 is 12 amino acids. Trimming took 5 bases from V and 6 from J, leaving 9 bases between them. The CDR3 DNA follows: TGTGCCAGCAGTCCCTTCAAGGATACGCAGTATTTT. Translation gives CASSPFKDTQYF.

This clonotype was found many times. The chain employs TRBV11-1 and TRBJ2-5, with D hard to call. The germline V and J ends were trimmed by 7 bases and 5 bases, with 14 bases remaining between them. This CDR3 is built from 13 residues. CDR1 and CDR2 from the germline V gene are SGHAT and FQDESV (reference sequence). The CDR3 sequence is CASTNDFGETQYF. CDR3 nucleotides: TGTGCCAGCACTAATGATTTTGGGGAGACCCAGTACTTC.

This clonotype occurred many times. V gene TRBV11-3 combines with J gene TRBJ2-1; 7 positions agree with TRBD1. CDR1 is SGHNT, CDR2 YENEEA, per germline. The V gene end was trimmed by 3 bases and the J gene end by 7 bases; junction bases not matched to a gene: 3. The CDR3 runs 13 residues. CDR3 nucleotides: TGTGCCAGCAGCTTGTACAGGGGTAATGAGCAGTTCTTC. The encoded protein is CASSLYRGNEQFF.

The J gene is TRBJ2-1, the V gene TRBV12-3 or TRBV12-4; 8 nucleotides align to TRBD1. With V trimmed by 5 bases and J by 2 bases, 5 bases remained unmatched. CDR3 size: 15 residues. As DNA, the CDR3 is TGTGCCAGCAGTCGACCGGGACAGGCCTACAATGAGCAGTTCTTC. It specifies CASSRPGQAYNEQFF.

This clonotype has only a few counts. This chain uses TRBV20-1 with TRBJ2-7; 7 bases are shared with TRBD2. The length of the CDR3 is 14 residues. V trimming: 0 bases; J trimming: 2 bases; junction bases outside the gene matches: 4. Per the germline V gene, CDR1 is DFQATT and CDR2 is SNEGSKA (reference sequence). CDR3 residues: CSARDLAGPYEQYF. CDR3 sequence (DNA): TGCAGTGCTAGAGATTTAGCGGGCCCCTACGAGCAGTACTTC.

This clonotype was counted ten times or more. The rearrangement joins TRBV12-3 or TRBV12-4 to TRBJ1-1; TRBD1 aligns across 8 bases. The V gene end was trimmed by 1 base and the J gene end by 10 bases; junction bases not matched to a gene: 11. This CDR3 comprises 15 residues. This CDR3 is CASSLGAGGAFRAFF. CDR3 DNA sequence: TGTGCCAGCAGTTTAGGGGCAGGGGGCGCGTTTAGAGCTTTCTTT.

This clonotype was found a few times. The chain is built from TRBV6-1 and TRBJ2-7, with 10 bases that match TRBD1. V was pared by 4 bases and J by 2 bases, with 8 bases of the junction left unmatched. The length of the CDR3 is 16 residues. Germline V gene sequence: CDR1 MNHNS, CDR2 SASEGT. In nucleotides, the CDR3 is TGTGCCAGCAGTGCGGGACAGGGGAGCCTTACCTACGAGCAGTACTTC. Its translation: CASSAGQGSLTYEQYF.

This clonotype was seen more than once but under ten times. The chain carries TRBV4-3 and TRBJ1-2; D possibly corresponds to TRBD1 (5 bases). V dropped 4 bases and J dropped 4 bases, with 13 bases sitting between them. This CDR3 spans 14 amino acids. The germline V gene has CDR1 LGHNA and CDR2 YSLEER. For the CDR3, the DNA is TGCGCCAGCAGCCCCAACCAGGGCAGCTATGGCTACACCTTC. Residues: CASSPNQGSYGYTF.

Many counts were recorded for this clonotype. V and J are TRBV29-1 and TRBJ1-5, with D maybe TRBD1 (6 bases). V was cut by 5 bases and J by 0 bases, with 14 bases left in between. Per the germline V gene, CDR1 is SQVTM and CDR2 is ANQGSEA. This CDR3 contains 15 residues. The DNA for the CDR3 is TGCAGCGTTCCCGGACAGAAATATAGCAATCAGCCCCAGCATTTT. Translated, it gives CSVPGQKYSNQPQHF.

The V and J genes are TRBV5-4 and TRBJ2-6, with unresolved D. V lost 0 bases and J lost 3, with 1 base in between. CDR3 length: 13 residues. The germline gives CDR1 SGHNT, CDR2 YYREEE (reference sequence). The CDR3 reads CASSLVGANVLTF. For the CDR3, the DNA is TGTGCCAGCAGCTTGGTTGGGGCCAACGTCCTGACTTTC.

The chain has TRBV11-2 and TRBJ2-7; D possibly corresponds to TRBD1 (7 bases). This CDR3 comprises 14 residues. Trimming took 1 base from V and 7 from J, leaving 14 bases between them. Germline CDR1 reads SGHAT; CDR2 reads FQNNGV. The chain's CDR3 is CASSLVEGAGEQYF. The DNA of the CDR3 is TGTGCCAGCAGCTTAGTTGAGGGGGCGGGGGAGCAGTACTTC.

The V call is TRBV11-2, the J call TRBJ1-2; tentative D call: TRBD1 (5 bases). V was trimmed by 6 bases and J by 6 bases, leaving 14 bases between them. The CDR3 has 13 amino acids. Germline-derived CDR1 and CDR2 are SGHAT and FQNNGV. The CDR3 DNA sequence: TGTGCCAGCAGTAGATTAGTAGGGGATGGCTACACCTTC. This sequence encodes CASSRLVGDGYTF.

Only a few counts were recorded for this clonotype. Being one base from a much bigger clone, this may be a read error. This chain connects TRBV3-1 to TRBJ2-7, with D uncertain. The germline CDR1 and CDR2 sequences are LGHDT and YNNKEL (reference sequence). The CDR3 runs to 14 residues. DNA for the CDR3: TGTGCCAGCAGCCCCCCCGCCCGTAGTGACGAGCGGTACTTC. It codes for CASSPPARSDERYF.